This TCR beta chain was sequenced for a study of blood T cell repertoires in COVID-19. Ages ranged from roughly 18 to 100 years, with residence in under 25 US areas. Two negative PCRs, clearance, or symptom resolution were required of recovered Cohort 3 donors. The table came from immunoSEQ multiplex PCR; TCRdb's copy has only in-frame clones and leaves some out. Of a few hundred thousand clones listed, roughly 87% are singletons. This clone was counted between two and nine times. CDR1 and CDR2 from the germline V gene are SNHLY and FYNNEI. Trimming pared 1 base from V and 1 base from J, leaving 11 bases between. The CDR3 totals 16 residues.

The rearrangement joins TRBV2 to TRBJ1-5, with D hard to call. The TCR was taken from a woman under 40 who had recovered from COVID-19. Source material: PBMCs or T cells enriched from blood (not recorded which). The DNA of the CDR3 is TGTGCCAGCAGTGAAGACAGCCGAGGGAGCAATCAGCCCCAGCATTTT. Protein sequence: CASSEDSRGSNQPQHF.